This T cell receptor beta chain was profiled in a study of response to subunit inactivated influenza vaccine (dated by TCRdb to 2016 to 2018). For the wider study: Deep quantitative profiling of the T cell receptor repertoire was used in the study to follow responses to a trivalent subunit inactivated influenza vaccine. General findings and caveats noted by the study authors: It was suggested by the authors that each seasonal influenza vaccination may recruit only a limited number of new T cells.

Notes on this clonotype: Its antigen is currently not known. No base-level quality is on record; no much larger clone is a single base apart.

At the junction V is shortened by 6 bases and J by 5 bases; bases outside the gene matches: 5. CDR1 and CDR2 are drawn from the germline V gene (reference sequence): DFQATT, SNEGSKA. The CDR3 starts with the cysteine, ends with the phenylalanine, and has 14 residues. Just CDR3 DNA is preserved here, 42 bases in frame from base 1. The library was obtained by RT-PCR. Instrument used: Illumina HiSeq 2500. TCRdb applied fastp at Q25 and MiXCR to the public reads, then kept only in-frame beta chains. Identical CDR3 proteins give one entry, which carries the most common genes and DNA. The sample contains some 540,000 distinct CDR3 sequences, less than 25% of them found a single time. 2.5% to 3.5% of the sample comes from the top ten. This sample was also put to use in a study of T cells expressing NK-cell markers. Drawing on the second study: TCR beta cDNA libraries were prepared using 5'RACE template switching, which introduced a universal primer site and unique molecular identifiers. TCR beta-chain repertoires were profiled in sorted CD3+CD56+NKG2C+, CD3+CD56+NKG2C- and CD3+CD56-NKG2C+ T-cell subsets from several donors. Seven of the eight sequenced donors were HCMV-seropositive and one was HCMV-seronegative. To restrict sorting to alphabetaTCR-expressing T cells, an anti-gammadeltaTCR antibody was added in several experiments. In several donors, the dominant CD3+CD56+NKG2C+ clonotypes were among the top 10 CD8+ clonotypes and accounted for roughly 1.0-7.5% of CD8+ T cells. Those dominant clonotypes were again the most abundant among CD3+CD56-NKG2C+ cells in a few donors, at about 28.3-60.1%. Whether the expanded NKG2C-expressing T cell clones were specific for HCMV antigens was left unclear. The study sequenced eight donors, all healthy volunteers chosen at random: three men and five women. HCMV-specific IgG was detected in serum with a commercial ELISA kit to determine HCMV serostatus. Ficoll density gradient centrifugation was used to isolate peripheral blood mononuclear cells from blood. Magnetic immunoseparation with Miltenyi isolation kits was used to isolate CD4+ and CD8+ T cells from PBMC. cDNA synthesis was primed from the TCR beta constant segment and was followed by two successive PCR amplification steps. Libraries were sequenced as 2 x 150 bp reads on Illumina HiSeq 2000/2500, MiSeq or NextSeq. Reads were demultiplexed and grouped by UMI with MIGEC, and clonotypes were assembled and quantified with MiTCR. To exclude erroneous sequences, only TCR cDNA sequences supported by at least two reads were retained. The tcR package was used for downstream repertoire analysis, with clonotypes matched between fractions based on CDR3 nucleotide sequence plus V segment. VDJmatch was used to annotate antigen specificity against VDJdb, with one amino acid substitution allowed in CDR3.

The V gene is TRBV20-1 and the J gene is TRBJ2-1; 12 bases in the middle match TRBD2. The clonotype was recovered from a middle-aged man who received an inactivated influenza vaccine. Donor details come from another sample of the same person, matched by shared clones. Sequences were derived from CD4+ T cells sorted from PBMCs, sampled approximately 12 days after vaccination. The DNA sequence reads TGCAGTGCCTCTAGCGGGAGGGTTGACAATGAGCAGTTCTTC. Its translation is CSASSGRVDNEQFF.